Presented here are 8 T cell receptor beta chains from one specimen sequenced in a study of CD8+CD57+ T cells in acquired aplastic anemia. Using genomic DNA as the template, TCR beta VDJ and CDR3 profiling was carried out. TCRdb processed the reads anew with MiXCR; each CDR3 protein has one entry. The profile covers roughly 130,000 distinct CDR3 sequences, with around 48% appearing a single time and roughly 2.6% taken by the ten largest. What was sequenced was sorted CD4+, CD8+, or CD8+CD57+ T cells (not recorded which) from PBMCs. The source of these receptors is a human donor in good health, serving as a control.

The CDR3 is CATSRVGTGNTGELFF. CDR3 coding DNA: TGTGCCACCAGCAGAGTGGGGACGGGGAACACCGGGGAGCTGTTTTTT. The rearrangement uses TRBV15 and TRBJ2-2; D may correspond to TRBD1 or TRBD2 (5 bases each). V was shortened by 1 base and J by 1 base, with 10 bases between the two germline ends. The CDR3 has 16 amino acids. Germline V gives CDR1 LNHNV, CDR2 YYDKDF (reference sequence). Full variable domain (remainder filled in from reference TRBV15 and TRBJ2-2): DAMVIQNPRYQVTQFGKPVTLSCSQTLNHNVMYWYQQKSSQAPKLLFHYYDKDFNNEADTPDNFQSRRPNTSFCFLDIRSPGLGDTAMYLCATSRVGTGNTGELFFGEGSRLTVL.

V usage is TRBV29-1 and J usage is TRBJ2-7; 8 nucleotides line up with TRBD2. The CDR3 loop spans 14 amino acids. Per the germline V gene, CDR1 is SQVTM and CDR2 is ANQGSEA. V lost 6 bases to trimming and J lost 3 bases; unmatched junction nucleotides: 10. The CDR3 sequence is CSVDGGGAGYEQYF. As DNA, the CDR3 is TGCAGCGTGGACGGGGGGGGCGCCGGCTACGAGCAGTACTTC.

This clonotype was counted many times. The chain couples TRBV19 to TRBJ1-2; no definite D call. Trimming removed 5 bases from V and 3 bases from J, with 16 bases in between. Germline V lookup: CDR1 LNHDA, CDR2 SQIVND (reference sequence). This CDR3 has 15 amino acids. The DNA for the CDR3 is TGTGCCAGTAGTCCAGAGGTGAGGATATACTATGGCTACACCTTC. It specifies CASSPEVRIYYGYTF.

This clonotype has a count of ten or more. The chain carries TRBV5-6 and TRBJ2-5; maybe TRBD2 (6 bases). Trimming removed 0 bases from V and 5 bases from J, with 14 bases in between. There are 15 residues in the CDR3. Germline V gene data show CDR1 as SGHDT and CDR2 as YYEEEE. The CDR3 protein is CASSLVEGKWETQYF. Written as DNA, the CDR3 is TGTGCCAGCAGCTTGGTGGAGGGGAAGTGGGAGACCCAGTACTTC.

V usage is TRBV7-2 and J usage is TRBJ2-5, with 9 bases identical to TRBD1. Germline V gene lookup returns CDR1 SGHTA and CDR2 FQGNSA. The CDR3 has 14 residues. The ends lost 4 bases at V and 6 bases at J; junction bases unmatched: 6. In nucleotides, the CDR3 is TGTGCCAGCAGCTCAGACAGGGGGACGAAGACCCAGTACTTC. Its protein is CASSSDRGTKTQYF.

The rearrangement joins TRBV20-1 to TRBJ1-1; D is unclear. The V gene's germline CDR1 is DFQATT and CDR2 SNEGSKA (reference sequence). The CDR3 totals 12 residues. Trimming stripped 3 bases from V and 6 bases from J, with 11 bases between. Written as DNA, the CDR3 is TGCAGTGCTAGGCCAGTGGTCCCTGAAGCTTTCTTT. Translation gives CSARPVVPEAFF.

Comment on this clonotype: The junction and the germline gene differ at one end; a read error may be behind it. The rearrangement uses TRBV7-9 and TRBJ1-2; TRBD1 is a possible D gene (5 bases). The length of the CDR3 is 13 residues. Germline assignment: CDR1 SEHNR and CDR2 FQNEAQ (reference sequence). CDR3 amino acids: CASSLQENYGYTF. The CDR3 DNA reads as TGCGCCAGCAGCTTACAGGAAAACTATGGCTACACCTTC. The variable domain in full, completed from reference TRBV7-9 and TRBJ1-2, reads DTGVSQNPRHKITKRGQNVTFRCDPISEHNRLYWYRQTLGQGPEFLTYFQNEAQLEKSRLLSDRFSAERPKGSFSTLEIQRTEQGDSAMYLCASSLQENYGYTFGSGTRLTVV.

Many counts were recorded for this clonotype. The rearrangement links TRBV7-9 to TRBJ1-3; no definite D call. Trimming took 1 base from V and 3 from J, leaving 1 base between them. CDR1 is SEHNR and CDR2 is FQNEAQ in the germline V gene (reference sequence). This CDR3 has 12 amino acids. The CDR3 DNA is TGTGCCAGCAGCTTAGATGGAAACACCATATATTTT. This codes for CASSLDGNTIYF.